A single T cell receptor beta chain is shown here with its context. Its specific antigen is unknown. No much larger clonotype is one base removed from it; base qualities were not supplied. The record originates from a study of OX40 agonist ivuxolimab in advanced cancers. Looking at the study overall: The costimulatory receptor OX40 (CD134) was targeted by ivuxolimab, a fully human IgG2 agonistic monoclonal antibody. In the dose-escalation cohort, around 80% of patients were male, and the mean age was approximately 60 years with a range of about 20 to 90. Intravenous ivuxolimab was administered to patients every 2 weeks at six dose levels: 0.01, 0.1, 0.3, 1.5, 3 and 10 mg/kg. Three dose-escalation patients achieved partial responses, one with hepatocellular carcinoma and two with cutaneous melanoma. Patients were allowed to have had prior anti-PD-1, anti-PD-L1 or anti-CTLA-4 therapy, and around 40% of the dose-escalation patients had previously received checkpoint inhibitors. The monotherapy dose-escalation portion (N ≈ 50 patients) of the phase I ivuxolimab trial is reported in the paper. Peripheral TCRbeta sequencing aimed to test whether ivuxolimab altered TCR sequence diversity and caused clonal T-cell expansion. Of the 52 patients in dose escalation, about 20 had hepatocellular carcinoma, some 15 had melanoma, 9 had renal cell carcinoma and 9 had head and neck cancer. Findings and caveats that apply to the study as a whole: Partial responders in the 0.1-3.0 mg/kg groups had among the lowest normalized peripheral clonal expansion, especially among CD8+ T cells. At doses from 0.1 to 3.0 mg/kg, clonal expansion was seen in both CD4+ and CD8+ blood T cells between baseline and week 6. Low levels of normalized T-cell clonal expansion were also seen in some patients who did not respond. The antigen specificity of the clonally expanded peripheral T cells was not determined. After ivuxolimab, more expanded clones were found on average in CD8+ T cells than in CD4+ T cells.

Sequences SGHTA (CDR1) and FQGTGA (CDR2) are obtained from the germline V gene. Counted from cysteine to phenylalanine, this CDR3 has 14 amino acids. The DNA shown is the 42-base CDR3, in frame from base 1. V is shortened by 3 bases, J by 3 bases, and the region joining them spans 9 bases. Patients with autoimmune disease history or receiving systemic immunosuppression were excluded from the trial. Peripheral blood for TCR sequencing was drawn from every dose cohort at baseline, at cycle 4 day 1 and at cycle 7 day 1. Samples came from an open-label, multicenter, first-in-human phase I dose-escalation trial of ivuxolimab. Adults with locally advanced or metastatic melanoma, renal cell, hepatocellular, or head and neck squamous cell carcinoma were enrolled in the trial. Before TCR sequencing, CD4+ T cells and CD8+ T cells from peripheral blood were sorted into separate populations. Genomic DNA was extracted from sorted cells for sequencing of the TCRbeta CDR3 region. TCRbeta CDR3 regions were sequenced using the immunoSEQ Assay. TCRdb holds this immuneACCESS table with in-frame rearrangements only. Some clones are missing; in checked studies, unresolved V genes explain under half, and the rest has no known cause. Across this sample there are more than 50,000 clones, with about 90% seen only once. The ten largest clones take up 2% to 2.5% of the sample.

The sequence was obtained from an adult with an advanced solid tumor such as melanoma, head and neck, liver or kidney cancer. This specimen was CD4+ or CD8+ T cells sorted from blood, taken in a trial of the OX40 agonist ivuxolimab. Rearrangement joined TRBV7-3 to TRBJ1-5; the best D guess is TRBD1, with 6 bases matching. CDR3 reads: CASSLDSANQPQHF. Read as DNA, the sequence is TGTGCCAGCAGCTTGGACAGCGCCAATCAGCCCCAGCATTTT.